These 7 T cell receptor beta chains were sequenced from one sample in a study of blood T cells in healthy people across ages. Sample-barcoded 5' priming and a J-beta primer mix drove a second PCR of 7 to 11 cycles. One entry per CDR3 protein results from TCRdb running MiXCR on the 5' RACE reads. The table records about 1.4 million distinct CDR3 sequences, 45% to 70% of them present only once. Sequenced sample: blood. All receptors come from a man in his late teens or twenties in good health.

The chain couples TRBV27 to TRBJ2-5; D perhaps matches TRBD1 (7 bases). Trimming took off 4 bases at V and 11 bases at J, with 23 bases between the two ends. The CDR3 is 15 residues long. The germline V gene has CDR1 MNHEY and CDR2 SMNVEV (reference sequence). CDR3 in amino acids: CASSSRGRGNNEQYF. CDR3 coding DNA: TGTGCCAGCAGTTCTAGGGGGCGGGGAAACAATGAGCAGTACTTC.

This clonotype occurred once. This chain uses TRBV7-8 with TRBJ1-2; D not resolved. The germline V and J ends were trimmed by 4 bases and 4 bases, with 19 bases remaining between them. The CDR3 is 16 amino acids. Germline CDR1 is SGHVS and CDR2 is FQNEAQ. The CDR3 region has the DNA TGTGCCAGCAGCTCACCCACGAATAAGGGCAGCTATGGCTACACCTTC. Amino acid sequence: CASSSPTNKGSYGYTF. Complete variable domain (other parts from reference TRBV7-8 and TRBJ1-2): GAGVSQSPRYKVAKRGQDVALRCDPISGHVSLFWYQQALGQGPEFLTYFQNEAQLDKSGLPSDRFFAERPEGSVSTLKIQRTQQEDSAVYLCASSSPTNKGSYGYTFGSGTRLTVV.

V is TRBV25-1 and J is TRBJ1-2; TRBD1 matches 7 bases. Germline V lookup: CDR1 MGHDK, CDR2 SYGVNS. The length of the CDR3 is 14 residues. V lost 7 bases, J lost 4 bases, and 9 bases stayed unmatched. The CDR3 sequence is CASKPQGVVYGYTF. The CDR3 nucleotides are TGTGCCAGCAAGCCCCAGGGGGTTGTCTATGGCTACACCTTC.

This clonotype was seen only a few times. The genes are TRBV6-5 and TRBJ1-2; 11 nucleotides agree with TRBD1. The CDR3 runs to 15 residues. V lost 5 bases and J lost 5; bases outside the gene matches: 7. Germline lookup yields CDR1 MNHEY and CDR2 SVGAGI. Here the CDR3 reads CASSIGTGGYYGYTF. As DNA, the CDR3 is TGTGCCAGCAGTATCGGGACAGGGGGTTATTATGGCTACACCTTC.

V and J are TRBV28 and TRBJ2-3; D may match TRBD1 or TRBD2 (6 bases each). The CDR3 consists of 16 residues. V lost 6 bases and J lost 3, with 19 bases in between. In germline, CDR1 is MDHEN, CDR2 SYDVKM. The DNA for the CDR3 is TGTGCCAGCAGCCCTATCGGAGGGGGGCAAACAGATACGCAGTATTTT. This translates into CASSPIGGGQTDTQYF.

The chain links TRBV27 to TRBJ2-2; 11 bases are shared with TRBD1. Germline V gives CDR1 MNHEY, CDR2 SMNVEV (reference sequence). CDR3 length equals 15 residues. J lost 7 bases, V lost 7 bases, and 8 bases had no gene match. The CDR3 bases are TGTGCCAGCACCAAGGGGACAGGGGGATACGGGGAGCTGTTTTTT. Translating gives CASTKGTGGYGELFF.

The chain links TRBV6-2 or TRBV6-3 to TRBJ2-7; no reliable D call. Germline values: CDR1 MNHEY, CDR2 SVGEGT. The CDR3 length is 14 residues. V was trimmed by 2 bases and J by 0 bases, leaving 8 bases between them. CDR3 sequence reads: CASSYGDLSYEQYF. CDR3 sequence (DNA): TGTGCCAGCAGTTACGGAGATCTCTCCTACGAGCAGTACTTC.